Below, 32 T cell receptor beta chains from the same sample are listed, as sequenced in a study of Tregs in tolerant kidney transplant recipients. For these TCRs, the target antigens are not known. Using immunoSEQ multiplex PCR, the repertoire was profiled, and TCRdb retains in-frame clones only, with some absent. This sample has roughly 40,000 clones, with roughly 95% found just once. Material: Tregs from blood cultured with allogeneic cells. Receptors originate from a human donor in good health.

The chain uses TRBV7-2 and TRBJ1-4; TRBD1 aligns across 8 bases. The V gene end was trimmed by 3 bases and the J gene end by 8 bases; junction bases not matched to a gene: 5. Germline values: CDR1 SGHTA, CDR2 FQGNSA. The CDR3 spans 14 residues. The DNA of the CDR3 is TGTGCCAGCAGCTTCCAGGGGGCAGGGGAAAAACTGTTTTTT. It specifies CASSFQGAGEKLFF. Using reference TRBV7-2 and TRBJ1-4 for the parts outside the CDR3, the full variable domain is GAGVSQSPSNKVTEKGKDVELRCDPISGHTALYWYRQSLGQGLEFLIYFQGNSAPDKSGLPSDRFSAERTGGSVSTLTIQRTQQEDSAVYLCASSFQGAGEKLFFGSGTQLSVL.

This clone was seen a single time. This chain uses TRBV18 with TRBJ1-3; D ambiguous. This CDR3 is built from 17 residues. The V end lost 3 bases, the J end lost 0 bases, and 15 bases lay between the germline ends. Germline loops: CDR1 KGHSH, CDR2 LQKENI. This CDR3 reads CASSPLPTENSGNTIYF. The DNA of the CDR3 is TGTGCCAGCTCACCCCTCCCAACAGAGAACTCTGGAAACACCATATATTTT.

This chain uses TRBV5-1 with TRBJ2-5; D uncertain. Per the germline V gene, CDR1 is SGHRS and CDR2 is YFSETQ. Trimming cost V 4 bases and J 5 bases, with 12 bases left between them. This CDR3 contains 13 residues. The CDR3 loop reads CASSPVSPETQYF. The CDR3 DNA sequence: TGCGCCAGCAGCCCGGTCTCTCCGGAGACCCAGTACTTC.

DNA of the CDR3: TGTGCCAGCTCACCAAGGCAGGGGGTGTATGGCTACACCTTC. Its protein product is CASSPRQGVYGYTF. The chain couples TRBV18 to TRBJ1-2, with TRBD1 matching over 7 bases. V trimming: 2 bases; J trimming: 5 bases; junction bases outside the gene matches: 5. Per the germline V gene, CDR1 is KGHSH and CDR2 is LQKENI. This CDR3 is 14 amino acids long.

V usage is TRBV4-1 and J usage is TRBJ1-4; the D gene is possibly TRBD1 (5 bases). The CDR3 contains 15 residues. Trimming shortened V by 2 bases and J by 10 bases, and 17 bases separated the two germline ends. Germline CDR1 is MGHRA and CDR2 is YSYEKL. Here the CDR3 reads CASSQPHGGRAKLFF. CDR3 DNA sequence: TGCGCCAGCAGCCAACCCCACGGGGGGAGGGCAAAACTGTTTTTT.

The gene calls are TRBV19 and TRBJ1-6, with D unresolved. Germline-derived CDR1 and CDR2 are LNHDA and SQIVND (reference sequence). Deletions cut 6 bases from V and 0 bases from J, with 6 bases between. This CDR3 region has 14 residues. The CDR3 nucleotides read TGTGCCAGTAGCTCCAGCTCCTATAATTCACCCCTCCACTTT. Translated, it gives CASSSSSYNSPLHF.

The chain carries TRBV5-1 and TRBJ1-4; TRBD1 is a possible D gene (5 bases). The CDR3 totals 15 residues. Germline values: CDR1 SGHRS, CDR2 YFSETQ. Trimming removed 0 bases at V and 4 bases at J, with 10 bases between. Here the CDR3 DNA reads TGCGCCAGCAGCTTGGGGGGACGGAGTAATGAAAAACTGTTTTTT. Protein: CASSLGGRSNEKLFF.

J is TRBJ1-5 and V is TRBV2; possibly TRBD1 for D (5 bases). The germline gives CDR1 SNHLY, CDR2 FYNNEI. The CDR3 loop spans 15 amino acids. Trimming left V 1 base short and J 4 bases short, with 11 bases between. CDR3 sequence: CASSEGLTGNQPQHF. DNA for the CDR3: TGTGCCAGCAGTGAAGGTTTAACAGGTAATCAGCCCCAGCATTTT.

This chain uses TRBV5-1 with TRBJ2-1; D perhaps matches TRBD2 (5 bases). V dropped 1 base and J dropped 9 bases, with 8 bases sitting between them. This CDR3 has 12 amino acids. The germline CDR1 and CDR2 sequences are SGHRS and YFSETQ. The CDR3 DNA is TGCGCCAGCAGCTTGACTAGTGTTGAGCAGTTCTTC. Protein sequence: CASSLTSVEQFF.

The rearrangement links TRBV7-9 to TRBJ2-3; 11 nucleotides agree with TRBD2. The CDR3 totals 14 residues. Germline V gives CDR1 SEHNR, CDR2 FQNEAQ (reference sequence). Trimming cost V 4 bases and J 3 bases; bases outside gene matches: 0. The CDR3 loop is CASSSSGGTDTQYF. The CDR3 coding sequence is TGTGCCAGCAGCTCTAGCGGGGGGACAGATACGCAGTATTTT. The full variable domain, with the rest looked up from reference TRBV7-9 and TRBJ2-3, is DTGVSQNPRHKITKRGQNVTFRCDPISEHNRLYWYRQTLGQGPEFLTYFQNEAQLEKSRLLSDRFSAERPKGSFSTLEIQRTEQGDSAMYLCASSSSGGTDTQYFGPGTRLTVL.

The chain employs TRBV11-3 and TRBJ2-7; possible D gene TRBD1, 5 bases. The CDR3 runs 14 residues. CDR1 SGHNT and CDR2 YENEEA come from the germline V gene. V lost 7 bases to trimming and J lost 0 bases, with 13 bases between them. In DNA form, the CDR3 reads TGTGCCAGCATCCTCCGACAGAGCTCCTACGAGCAGTACTTC. It codes for CASILRQSSYEQYF.

As DNA, the CDR3 is TGCGCCAGCCCTGGACCGGTTTTAAGGTTTTTT. It encodes CASPGPVLRFF. The V and J genes are TRBV5-1 and TRBJ1-4; no clear D. Germline lookup yields CDR1 SGHRS and CDR2 YFSETQ. There are 11 residues in the CDR3. Trimming left V 7 bases short and J 16 bases short, with 17 bases between.

This sequence joins TRBV18 and TRBJ2-7; D is uncertain. The CDR3 has 11 amino acids. Germline values: CDR1 KGHSH, CDR2 LQKENI. The V gene lost 2 bases and the J gene lost 3 bases, with 2 bases spanning the gap. The CDR3 region has the DNA TGTGCCAGCTCACCAGACTACGAGCAGTACTTC. Residues: CASSPDYEQYF.

V usage is TRBV7-2 and J usage is TRBJ2-1, with TRBD2 matching 15 bases. CDR1 and CDR2 (germline): SGHTA, FQGNSA. The CDR3 sequence is 17 residues long. V lost 1 base and J lost 8; bases outside the gene matches: 6. The chain's CDR3 is CASSLDPGLAGGYEQFF. CDR3 coding DNA: TGTGCCAGCAGCTTAGATCCGGGACTAGCGGGAGGTTATGAGCAGTTCTTC.

V gene TRBV6-5 combines with J gene TRBJ1-2; D remains ambiguous. The germline V and J ends were trimmed by 7 bases and 0 bases, with 12 bases remaining between them. The CDR3 has 14 residues. Germline V gives CDR1 MNHEY, CDR2 SVGAGI. The CDR3: CASTGLAANYGYTF. The DNA for the CDR3 is TGTGCCAGCACAGGCCTCGCAGCTAACTATGGCTACACCTTC.

In nucleotides, the CDR3 is TGTGCCAGCAGCTTAGCAGATACGCAGTATTTT. Translating gives CASSLADTQYF. The V call is TRBV7-2, the J call TRBJ2-3; D gene unclear. The CDR3 totals 11 residues. Per the germline V gene, CDR1 is SGHTA and CDR2 is FQGNSA. V shed 0 bases and J shed 5 bases, with 0 bases lying between them.

This clone was recorded only once. The chain links TRBV10-3 to TRBJ1-2; a possible D gene is TRBD1 (6 bases). This CDR3 has 13 amino acids. The V end was cut by 4 bases, the J end by 5 bases, with 11 bases between. Germline lookup yields CDR1 ENHRY and CDR2 SYGVKD. CDR3 nucleotides: TGTGCCATCAGTGGGACAGCCATGTATGGCTACACCTTC. This translates into CAISGTAMYGYTF.

V usage is TRBV9 and J usage is TRBJ1-2; 7 nucleotides agree with TRBD1. The CDR3 contains 17 residues. J gave up 4 bases and V 3 bases, and 15 bases lay outside the gene matches. Germline V gene sequence: CDR1 SGDLS, CDR2 YYNGEE. Written as DNA, the CDR3 is TGTGCCAGCAGCGACCTAAGCGCCCTGGGACAGAGCTATGGCTACACCTTC. Translated: CASSDLSALGQSYGYTF.

The chain links TRBV6-6 to TRBJ1-4; 8 positions agree with TRBD1. The V and J ends lost 6 bases and 6 bases, in that order; junction bases with no gene match: 6. Germline V gives CDR1 MNHNY, CDR2 SVGAGI (reference sequence). The CDR3 length is 14 residues. The CDR3 DNA follows: TGTGCCAGCAGCCCCGGGACAGGATATGAAAAACTGTTTTTT. It encodes CASSPGTGYEKLFF.

This clone came up once. The genes are TRBV5-1 and TRBJ2-2; D may correspond to TRBD1 or TRBD2 (5 bases each). Germline V CDR1 and CDR2: SGHRS, YFSETQ. V shed 0 bases and J shed 4 bases, with 10 bases lying between them. CDR3 size: 15 residues. As DNA, the CDR3 is TGCGCCAGCAGCTTGGTGGGGACCCGCACCGGGGAGCTGTTTTTT. Its protein product is CASSLVGTRTGELFF.

This sequence joins TRBV28 and TRBJ2-7; 7 bases align to TRBD1. This CDR3 contains 17 residues. V lost 7 bases and J lost 0; bases outside the gene matches: 15. Germline loops: CDR1 MDHEN, CDR2 SYDVKM. The CDR3 bases are TGTGCCAGCAACCCACCCCGACAGGGCTTGAGCTCCTACGAGCAGTACTTC. It encodes CASNPPRQGLSSYEQYF.

This clone was recorded once. The gene calls are TRBV9 and TRBJ1-1; unclear D gene. The V gene's germline CDR1 is SGDLS and CDR2 YYNGEE. The CDR3 consists of 13 residues. The V end lost 1 base, the J end lost 5 bases, and 9 bases lay between the germline ends. The CDR3 sequence is CASSVTGVTEAFF. In DNA, the CDR3 is TGTGCCAGCAGCGTAACGGGAGTTACTGAAGCTTTCTTT.

The J gene is TRBJ2-5, the V gene TRBV9, with D possibly being TRBD2 (5 bases). V lost 3 bases to trimming and J lost 6 bases, with 12 bases between them. This CDR3 has 13 amino acids. Germline V lookup: CDR1 SGDLS, CDR2 YYNGEE. The CDR3 region is CASSGSGPQTQYF. CDR3 in DNA: TGTGCCAGCAGCGGAAGCGGCCCCCAGACCCAGTACTTC.

The V and J genes are TRBV18 and TRBJ2-2; 9 nucleotides match TRBD1. V lost 0 bases, J lost 2 bases, and 4 bases stayed unmatched. The CDR3 spans 17 residues. CDR1 and CDR2 from the germline V gene are KGHSH and LQKENI. CDR3 DNA sequence: TGTGCCAGCTCACCACCACGGACAGGGGTCAACACCGGGGAGCTGTTTTTT. This encodes CASSPPRTGVNTGELFF. The full variable domain, with the rest looked up from reference TRBV18 and TRBJ2-2, is NAGVMQNPRHLVRRRGQEARLRCSPMKGHSHVYWYRQLPEEGLKFMVYLQKENIIDESGMPKERFSAEFPKEGPSILRIQQVVRGDSAAYFCASSPPRTGVNTGELFFGEGSRLTVL.

The chain employs TRBV11-2 and TRBJ2-3; D is unclear. CDR1 is SGHAT, CDR2 FQNNGV, per germline. V was cut by 5 bases and J by 4 bases, with 10 bases left in between. CDR3 length equals 13 residues. The CDR3 DNA follows: TGTGCCAGCAGCCCCCTGTGGGCAGATACGCAGTATTTT. This gives the protein CASSPLWADTQYF. The entire variable domain, with the rest obtained from reference TRBV11-2 and TRBJ2-3, is as follows: EAGVAQSPRYKIIEKRQSVAFWCNPISGHATLYWYQQILGQGPKLLIQFQNNGVVDDSQLPKDRFSAERLKGVDSTLKIQPAKLEDSAVYLCASSPLWADTQYFGPGTRLTVL.

The chain couples TRBV27 to TRBJ1-1, with TRBD1 matching over 7 bases. Unmatched junction bases numbered 10, after V lost 5 bases and J lost 4 bases. The CDR3 runs to 15 residues. Germline values: CDR1 MNHEY, CDR2 SMNVEV (reference sequence). CDR3 sequence reads: CASSPDRVRVTEAFF. The CDR3 DNA follows: TGTGCCAGCAGTCCTGACAGGGTTCGAGTCACTGAAGCTTTCTTT.

This chain joins TRBV5-5 and TRBJ2-7, with TRBD1 matching over 7 bases. Germline V gene lookup returns CDR1 SGHKS and CDR2 YYEKEE (reference sequence). The CDR3 has 13 amino acids. The ends lost 3 bases at V and 3 bases at J; junction bases unmatched: 3. The CDR3 bases are TGTGCCAGCAGCTACGACAGGGTCTACGAGCAGTACTTC. It encodes CASSYDRVYEQYF.

This clone was counted a single time. The genes are TRBV27 and TRBJ2-7; D remains ambiguous. The germline V gene encodes CDR1 MNHEY and CDR2 SMNVEV (reference sequence). Trimming took off 7 bases at V and 7 bases at J, with 17 bases between the two ends. The CDR3 length is 13 residues. The CDR3 here is CASTPRTAREQYF. The CDR3 DNA reads as TGTGCCAGCACCCCGCGGACCGCCAGAGAGCAGTACTTC.

In this sample, this clone turned up once. The V and J genes are TRBV6-5 and TRBJ2-7; 7 bases line up with TRBD1. CDR1 MNHEY and CDR2 SVGAGI come from the germline V gene. J was trimmed by 5 bases and V by 2 bases; bases with no gene match: 3. CDR3 size: 13 residues. For the CDR3, the DNA is TGTGCCAGCAGTTACGGGACAGCGCACGAGCAGTACTTC. It codes for CASSYGTAHEQYF.

J is TRBJ2-1 and V is TRBV5-1, with 9 nucleotides matching TRBD2. Germline V gene sequence: CDR1 SGHRS, CDR2 YFSETQ. V lost 2 bases, J lost 5 bases, and 5 bases stayed unmatched. The CDR3 is 15 residues long. The CDR3 DNA reads as TGCGCCAGCAGCTTCGCACTAGCGGGTAACAATGAGCAGTTCTTC. Translation gives CASSFALAGNNEQFF. The whole variable domain, remainder taken from reference TRBV5-1 and TRBJ2-1, is KAGVTQTPRYLIKTRGQQVTLSCSPISGHRSVSWYQQTPGQGLQFLFEYFSETQRNKGNFPGRFSGRQFSNSRSEMNVSTLELGDSALYLCASSFALAGNNEQFFGPGTRLTVL.

This rearrangement joins TRBV4-1 to TRBJ1-1; 8 bases are shared with TRBD1. There are 15 residues in the CDR3. The germline gives CDR1 MGHRA, CDR2 YSYEKL. With 1 base clipped from V and 3 bases from J, the junction kept 4 bases outside the gene matches. DNA of the CDR3: TGCGCCAGCAGCCAAGGACAGGGGAGATACACTGAAGCTTTCTTT. Protein product: CASSQGQGRYTEAFF.

The chain is built from TRBV5-1 and TRBJ2-7; the D is unclear. The CDR3 has 14 residues. CDR1 and CDR2 from the germline V gene are SGHRS and YFSETQ. With 0 bases removed from V and 2 bases from J, the gap between germline ends came to 9 bases. The CDR3 spells CASSLVPVTYEQYF. CDR3 DNA sequence: TGCGCCAGCAGCTTGGTTCCGGTAACCTACGAGCAGTACTTC. Using reference TRBV5-1 and TRBJ2-7 for the parts outside the CDR3, the full variable domain is KAGVTQTPRYLIKTRGQQVTLSCSPISGHRSVSWYQQTPGQGLQFLFEYFSETQRNKGNFPGRFSGRQFSNSRSEMNVSTLELGDSALYLCASSLVPVTYEQYFGPGTRLTVT.